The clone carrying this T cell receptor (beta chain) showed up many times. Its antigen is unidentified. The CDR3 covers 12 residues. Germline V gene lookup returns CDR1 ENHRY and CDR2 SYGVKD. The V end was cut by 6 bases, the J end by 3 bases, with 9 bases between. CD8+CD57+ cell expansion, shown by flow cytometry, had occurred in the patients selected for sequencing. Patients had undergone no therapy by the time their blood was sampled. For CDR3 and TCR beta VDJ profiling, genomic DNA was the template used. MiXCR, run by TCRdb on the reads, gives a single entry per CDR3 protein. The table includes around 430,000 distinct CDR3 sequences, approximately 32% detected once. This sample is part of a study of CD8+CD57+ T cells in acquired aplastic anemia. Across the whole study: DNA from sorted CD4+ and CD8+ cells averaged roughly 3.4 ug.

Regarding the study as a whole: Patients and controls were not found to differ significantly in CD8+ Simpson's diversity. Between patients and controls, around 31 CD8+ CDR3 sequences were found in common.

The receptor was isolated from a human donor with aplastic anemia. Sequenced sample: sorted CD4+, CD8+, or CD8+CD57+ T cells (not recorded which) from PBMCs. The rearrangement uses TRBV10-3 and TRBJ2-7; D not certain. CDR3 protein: CAIRGSDYEQYF. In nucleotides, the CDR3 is TGTGCCATCAGGGGGTCCGACTACGAGCAGTACTTC.